This T cell receptor (beta chain) comes out of a study of T cell responses to AZD1222 COVID-19 vaccine. Only in-frame clones appear in the TCRdb table, and some are missing; sequencing was by immunoSEQ multiplex PCR. Counted here are approximately 210,000 clones, approximately 90% occurring once; the ten biggest clones make up about 3.5%. General observations from the study: Vaccine-associated CD4 TCRs ranged over spike, dominating at 160-218 and 743-854. Repertoires were obtained solely post-peak T cell response. There were mostly white British donors and more females than males, and clonal diversity was possibly underestimated.

The CDR3 length is 14 residues. The germline V gene encodes CDR1 MDHEN and CDR2 SYDVKM. V trimming: 0 bases; J trimming: 3 bases; junction bases outside the gene matches: 2. Points on this clone: What it binds is unknown.

The chain combines TRBV28 with TRBJ2-7, with 7 bases lining up with TRBD2. The sequencing used peripheral blood, collected 28 days after the second AZD1222 dose. The clonotype comes from an adult who received the AZD1222 COVID-19 vaccine. The CDR3 DNA sequence: TGTGCCAGCAGTTTATGGACTAGCAGCTACGAGCAGTACTTC. It specifies CASSLWTSSYEQYF.